The sequence of this T cell receptor (beta chain) was determined in a study of cytomegalovirus exposure and HLA in healthy donors. Vbeta (60) and Jbeta (13) primers were used in the PCR. Only in-frame clones appear in the TCRdb table, and some are missing; sequencing was by immunoSEQ multiplex PCR. Of about 82,000 clones in the sample, over 75% were seen once. V lost 4 bases, J lost 2 bases, and 11 bases stayed unmatched. Germline V gene lookup returns CDR1 SGHRS and CDR2 YFSETQ. The CDR3 is made up of 16 amino acids. Study-wide points: It emerged from a later analysis that several of the most significant clusters appeared to be linked to common viral pathogens.

Notes on this clone: What it recognizes is unknown.

Source material: PBMCs. The sequence was obtained from a human donor in good health. The V gene is TRBV5-1, the J gene TRBJ1-2; 7 nucleotides match TRBD1. As DNA, the CDR3 is TGCGCCAGCAGCCCGGAAGGGGGCCGGTGGAACTATGGCTACACCTTC. It specifies CASSPEGGRWNYGYTF.